Described below is a single T cell receptor (beta chain) sequence and its context. Its antigen is unidentified. This sample was taken from a study of response to subunit inactivated influenza vaccine. Study-level findings and limits: Researchers suggested that each seasonal influenza vaccination recruits few new T cells.

TCRdb ran MiXCR on the RT-PCR reads and lists one entry per CDR3 protein. Of some 500,000 distinct CDR3 sequences detected, 15% to 20% appear once; the ten largest clones hold 3%. This CDR3 has 14 residues. V dropped 4 bases and J dropped 0 bases, with 9 bases sitting between them. The germline V gene has CDR1 MNHEY and CDR2 SMNVEV (reference sequence). This receptor was taken from a man between 50 and 69 years old who received an inactivated influenza vaccine. V gene TRBV27 combines with J gene TRBJ2-5; possible D gene TRBD1, 6 bases. The sequencing here drew on CD4+ T cells sorted from PBMCs, taken 23 months after vaccination. The CDR3 DNA reads TGTGCCAGCAGTTCACAGGGAAACCAAGAGACCCAGTACTTC. Amino acid sequence: CASSSQGNQETQYF.